One sample yielded the 25 T cell receptor beta chains listed below, sequenced in a study of cytomegalovirus exposure and HLA in healthy donors (dated by TCRdb to about 2017). The library came from the immunoSEQ multiplex PCR assay. For the multiplex PCR, a mixture combining 60 forward primers for TCR Vbeta segments and 13 reverse primers for TCR Jbeta segments was used. Here the immuneACCESS table is served through TCRdb, limited to in-frame sequences with V and J called. Missing clones are a known gap in these copies; in checked studies unresolved V genes cover under half, and the rest lacks a known reason. Within this sample are under 110,000 clones, with under 85% of them counted one time only. The ten most abundant clones make up around 4.4% of the sample. Sequenced input: PBMCs. These receptor sequences come from a man in his forties in good health and CMV-seronegative.

This chain links TRBV6-5 with TRBJ1-2, with D perhaps matching TRBD1 (5 bases). The CDR3 runs 15 residues. V lost 5 bases and J lost 4, with 17 bases in between. The germline CDR1 and CDR2 sequences are MNHEY and SVGAGI. CDR3 coding DNA: TGTGCCAGCAGTCACCTTTTGGGGGGGTTCTATGGCTACACCTTC. Residues: CASSHLLGGFYGYTF.

There are a few counts of this clone. This rearrangement joins TRBV29-1 to TRBJ1-3, with no clear D. V was shortened by 4 bases and J by 2 bases, with 12 bases between the two germline ends. Germline CDR1 and CDR2: SQVTM and ANQGSEA. This CDR3 is built from 14 residues. The CDR3 spells CSVAESVPGNTIYF. DNA for the CDR3: TGCAGCGTTGCTGAGTCCGTCCCTGGAAACACCATATATTTT.

This chain uses TRBV5-6 with TRBJ2-7; tentative D call: TRBD1 (5 bases). The CDR3 loop spans 13 amino acids. Germline V gives CDR1 SGHDT, CDR2 YYEEEE. V was clipped by 1 base and J by 4 bases, with 9 bases between them. The CDR3 coding sequence is TGTGCCAGCAGCTTGACAGGCGTTTACGAGCAGTACTTC. Translated, it gives CASSLTGVYEQYF.

This clone was recorded a few times. The rearrangement links TRBV4-3 to TRBJ2-5; TRBD1 agrees at 9 bases. Germline V CDR1 and CDR2: LGHNA, YSLEER. CDR3 size: 17 residues. V lost 0 bases and J lost 5; bases outside the gene matches: 10. The CDR3 here is CASSQDVAGQGWETQYF. CDR3 in DNA: TGCGCCAGCAGCCAAGACGTCGCGGGACAGGGATGGGAGACCCAGTACTTC.

Regarding this clone: At one boundary the junction diverges from the germline segment, which might be a read error. The genes are TRBV5-1 and TRBJ2-5; TRBD2 matches at 8 bases. Germline CDR1 reads SGHRS; CDR2 reads YFSETQ. The CDR3 has 16 amino acids. The CDR3 loop is CASSLARGGRLEAQYF. CDR3 DNA sequence: TGCGCCAGCAGCTTGGCTCGGGGGGGCCGACTAGAGGCCCAGTACTTC.

V is TRBV5-4 and J is TRBJ2-5, with TRBD2 identical over 14 bases. Germline V gives CDR1 SGHNT, CDR2 YYREEE (reference sequence). CDR3 length equals 18 residues. The junction had 10 bases not matched to a gene; V was cut back by 2 bases and J by 4 bases. The CDR3 is CASSFSGLAGGLPETQYF. Here the CDR3 DNA reads TGTGCCAGCAGCTTCAGCGGACTAGCGGGGGGACTACCAGAGACCCAGTACTTC.

The rearrangement uses TRBV23-1 and TRBJ2-1, with TRBD1 matching 10 bases. TRBV23-1 is treated as an ORF (open reading frame) with a function not yet certain. J was trimmed by 2 bases and V by 6 bases; bases with no gene match: 7. This CDR3 has 16 residues. This CDR3 reads CASSRCGQGAYNEQFF. CDR3 DNA sequence: TGCGCCAGCAGCCGGTGCGGACAGGGGGCCTACAATGAGCAGTTCTTC.

The J gene is TRBJ2-7, the V gene TRBV6-6; D is unresolved. Trimming took 6 bases from V and 5 from J, leaving 17 bases between them. The CDR3 consists of 14 residues. Germline V gene lookup returns CDR1 MNHNY and CDR2 SVGAGI (reference sequence). CDR3 coding DNA: TGTGCCAGCAGCCCTGGCGGCGCTGGCCACGAGCAGTACTTC. Protein product: CASSPGGAGHEQYF.

This sequence joins TRBV5-4 and TRBJ2-4; 14 nucleotides match TRBD2. Germline V lookup: CDR1 SGHNT, CDR2 YYREEE (reference sequence). The CDR3 sequence is 16 residues long. V shed 4 bases, J shed 2 bases, and the junction held 2 bases outside the gene matches. The DNA of the CDR3 is TGTGCCAGCAGCGGACTAGCGGGGGGACCCAAAAACATTCAGTACTTC. It codes for CASSGLAGGPKNIQYF.

This clone appeared once. V is TRBV6-6 and J is TRBJ2-5; perhaps TRBD1 as D (5 bases). This CDR3 is 15 amino acids long. Germline CDR1 and CDR2: MNHNY and SVGAGI (reference sequence). V lost 4 bases and J 2 bases, leaving 14 bases between the germline ends. The chain's CDR3 is CASSSHSTAQETQYF. CDR3 DNA: TGTGCCAGCAGTTCTCACTCGACAGCACAAGAGACCCAGTACTTC.

This clone appeared a few times. The chain links TRBV5-1 to TRBJ1-1, with 9 bases lining up with TRBD1. Germline V CDR1 and CDR2: SGHRS, YFSETQ. This CDR3 is built from 14 residues. The trim removed 4 bases at V and 4 bases at J, leaving 5 bases unmatched. CDR3 nucleotides: TGCGCCAGCAGCCCGGACAGGGGTGGCACTGAAGCTTTCTTT. Translated: CASSPDRGGTEAFF.

The V gene is TRBV10-2, the J gene TRBJ1-1; tentatively, D is TRBD1 (5 bases). The CDR3 length is 13 residues. Looked up from germline, CDR1 is WSHSY and CDR2 is SAAADI. The ends were cut back, 4 bases at V and 3 bases at J, with 9 bases in the middle. In DNA form, the CDR3 reads TGCGCCAGCAGTGCGCAGGGATACACTGAAGCTTTCTTT. Its protein is CASSAQGYTEAFF.

This chain links TRBV12-5 with TRBJ2-2, with a weak D call TRBD2 (5 bases). The germline V gene has CDR1 LGHNT and CDR2 FRNRAP. The CDR3 totals 14 residues. With 2 bases removed from V and 6 bases from J, the gap between germline ends came to 10 bases. The CDR3 DNA sequence: TGTGCTAGTGGTTTGCGTGGGAGTTCCGGGGAGCTGTTTTTT. Its protein product is CASGLRGSSGELFF.

This chain connects TRBV7-3 to TRBJ1-3, with D perhaps TRBD1 (5 bases). The CDR3 has 13 amino acids. Germline values: CDR1 SGHTA, CDR2 FQGTGA. The V end was cut by 6 bases, the J end by 4 bases, with 10 bases between. The DNA for the CDR3 is TGTGCCAGCAGTTCAGGGTACGGAAACACCATATATTTT. This encodes CASSSGYGNTIYF.

This clone was counted once. This sequence joins TRBV11-3 and TRBJ1-1; D uncertain. Trimming stripped 5 bases from V and 4 bases from J, with 17 bases between. Germline V CDR1 and CDR2: SGHNT, YENEEA. The CDR3 has 15 amino acids. As DNA, the CDR3 is TGTGCCAGCAGCCTATCCGGCTTTCCGGGCACTGAAGCTTTCTTT. Encoded protein: CASSLSGFPGTEAFF.

The chain employs TRBV6-1 and TRBJ1-2, with 9 nucleotides matching TRBD1. This CDR3 comprises 15 residues. CDR1 and CDR2 from the germline V gene are MNHNS and SASEGT. The V segment lost 3 bases and the J segment 8 bases; nucleotides outside the gene matches: 10. The DNA of the CDR3 is TGTGCCAGCAGTGAGCCCACGGACAGGGGTGGAGGCTACACCTTC. Its protein is CASSEPTDRGGGYTF.

This clone was counted only a few times. This rearrangement joins TRBV7-8 to TRBJ2-1, with a possible D match to TRBD2 (6 bases). Germline V gives CDR1 SGHVS, CDR2 FQNEAQ. The CDR3 spans 16 residues. Trimming left V 6 bases short and J 4 bases short, with 19 bases between. This CDR3 reads CASRQGRAGRYNEQFF. DNA of the CDR3: TGTGCCAGCAGACAAGGACGGGCCGGGAGATACAATGAGCAGTTCTTC.

The CDR3 reads CASSSGTANTGELFF. CDR3 in DNA: TGTGCCAGCAGCTCCGGGACAGCGAACACCGGGGAGCTGTTTTTT. The chain joins TRBV11-2 to TRBJ2-2; 7 bases agree with TRBD1. The junction had 2 bases not matched to a gene; V was cut back by 4 bases and J by 0 bases. The CDR3 consists of 15 residues. CDR1 is SGHAT, CDR2 FQNNGV, per germline. Together with reference TRBV11-2 and TRBJ2-2, the CDR3 gives the full variable domain: EAGVAQSPRYKIIEKRQSVAFWCNPISGHATLYWYQQILGQGPKLLIQFQNNGVVDDSQLPKDRFSAERLKGVDSTLKIQPAKLEDSAVYLCASSSGTANTGELFFGEGSRLTVL.

The chain has TRBV5-1 and TRBJ2-5; D gene uncertain. The last part of the DNA fits TRBJ2-7 better; the J call may be wrong. Germline CDR1 SGHRS, CDR2 YFSETQ. The CDR3 has 14 residues. CDR3 bases: TGCGCCAGCAGCCGTACTTCCTCCTCCTACGAGCAGTACTTC. Amino acid sequence: CASSRTSSSYEQYF.

The V call is TRBV7-6, the J call TRBJ2-3, with D possibly TRBD1 on 6 matching bases. This CDR3 spans 17 amino acids. Germline V CDR1 and CDR2: SGHVS, FNYEAQ. Trimming cost V 5 bases and J 0 bases, with 18 bases left between them. CDR3: CASSPSLGQRSTDTQYF. CDR3 bases: TGTGCCAGCAGCCCCAGCCTCGGACAGCGTAGCACAGATACGCAGTATTTT. The whole variable domain, remainder taken from reference TRBV7-6 and TRBJ2-3, is GAGVSQSPRYKVTKRGQDVALRCDPISGHVSLYWYRQALGQGPEFLTYFNYEAQQDKSGLPNDRFSAERPEGSISTLTIQRTEQRDSAMYRCASSPSLGQRSTDTQYFGPGTRLTVL.

The chain combines TRBV12-5 with TRBJ2-2; D is ambiguous. Trimming removed 1 base from V and 8 bases from J, with 5 bases in between. Germline values: CDR1 LGHNT, CDR2 FRNRAP. The length of the CDR3 is 12 residues. The CDR3 nucleotides read TGTGCTAGTGGTTTGGGCAGGGGGGAGCTGTTTTTT. Its protein is CASGLGRGELFF.

J is TRBJ2-7 and V is TRBV14, with 8 bases lining up with TRBD1. The germline V gene has CDR1 SGHDN and CDR2 FVKESK. V was clipped by 3 bases and J by 2 bases; unmatched bases: 3. This CDR3 contains 14 residues. CDR3 nucleotide sequence: TGTGCCAGCAGCCACGGACAGGGTCCCTACGAGCAGTACTTC. It codes for CASSHGQGPYEQYF.

The rearrangement uses TRBV6-1 and TRBJ2-5, with 7 bases lining up with TRBD2. The DNA end is a closer match to TRBJ2-7, so the J assignment may be wrong. From germline, CDR1 is MNHNS and CDR2 SASEGT. CDR3 length equals 16 residues. The DNA of the CDR3 is TGTGCCAGCAGTGAAATCGGCGGACTAGTCTCCTACGAGCAGTACTTC. Translation gives CASSEIGGLVSYEQYF.

CDR3 amino acids: CASSQRLAGSGELFF. The CDR3, as DNA: TGTGCCAGCAGCCAACGTCTAGCGGGGTCCGGGGAGCTGTTTTTT. This rearrangement joins TRBV14 to TRBJ2-2; TRBD2 matches at 9 bases. This CDR3 spans 15 amino acids. CDR1 SGHDN and CDR2 FVKESK come from the germline V gene. With V trimmed by 2 bases and J by 6 bases, 4 bases remained unmatched.

The CDR3 DNA is TGTGCCAGCAGCTTGGCAGGGGACTATAATTCACCCCTCCACTTT. Translating gives CASSLAGDYNSPLHF. J is TRBJ1-6 and V is TRBV5-6, with a tentative D call TRBD1 (6 bases). Germline CDR1 SGHDT, CDR2 YYEEEE. The CDR3 extends over 15 amino acids. Trimming stripped 0 bases from V and 3 bases from J, with 7 bases between.